These 6 T cell receptor beta chains originate from one sample sequenced in a study of T-cell reconstitution after alpha-beta-depleted transplantation in children. Unique molecular identifiers tagged the TCRbeta library. TCRdb used MiXCR to reprocess the PCR reads, holding one entry per CDR3 protein. The repertoire has some 600,000 distinct CDR3 sequences, 13% of them found once; the top ten carry around 2.2%. The starting material was PBMCs, mostly from graft donor cells, obtained 360 days after TCRalphabeta/CD19-depleted stem cell transplant. All receptors come from a male patient younger than 18 who had a stem cell transplant for acute myeloid leukemia, so the T cells may come from the graft donor.

This clonotype was detected only a few times. V is TRBV6-1 and J is TRBJ2-5; D gene uncertain. The CDR3 sequence is 12 residues long. Germline V gene sequence: CDR1 MNHNS, CDR2 SASEGT. V lost 3 bases and J lost 4, with 6 bases in between. CDR3 nucleotide sequence: TGTGCCAGCAGTGATGTAGGAGAGACCCAGTACTTC. Its protein is CASSDVGETQYF.

The sample holds a few counts of this clonotype. The chain links TRBV12-3 or TRBV12-4 to TRBJ2-7; D uncertain. The V end lost 5 bases, the J end lost 6 bases, and 17 bases lay between the germline ends. The CDR3 is 14 residues long. The CDR3 protein is CASSPPPGSAEQYF. CDR3 bases: TGTGCCAGCAGTCCCCCCCCTGGGTCCGCCGAGCAGTACTTC.

This clonotype was seen many times. The chain combines TRBV6-4 with TRBJ2-1, with 13 bases that match TRBD2. The CDR3 runs 15 residues. Germline V lookup: CDR1 MRHNA, CDR2 SNTAGT. With V trimmed by 6 bases and J by 6 bases, 5 bases remained unmatched. CDR3 DNA: TGTGCCAGCAGCCCCGGGACTAGCGGGACCAATGAGCAGTTCTTC. Translating gives CASSPGTSGTNEQFF.

The chain uses TRBV28 and TRBJ2-7, with D possibly matching TRBD1 (7 bases). Trimming shortened V by 8 bases and J by 5 bases, and 16 bases separated the two germline ends. The CDR3 loop spans 13 amino acids. Germline V gene lookup returns CDR1 MDHEN and CDR2 SYDVKM. The CDR3 protein is CASLNRGGNEQYF. CDR3 bases: TGTGCCAGCCTGAACAGGGGAGGCAACGAGCAGTACTTC.

The V and J genes are TRBV5-1 and TRBJ2-7; 8 bases align to TRBD1. Germline-derived CDR1 and CDR2 are SGHRS and YFSETQ. With V trimmed by 4 bases and J by 5 bases, 11 bases remained unmatched. The CDR3 consists of 15 residues. The CDR3 sequence is CASSLVRTGNHEQYF. The CDR3 DNA reads as TGCGCCAGCAGCCTGGTGCGGACAGGGAACCACGAGCAGTACTTC. The entire variable domain, with the rest obtained from reference TRBV5-1 and TRBJ2-7, is as follows: KAGVTQTPRYLIKTRGQQVTLSCSPISGHRSVSWYQQTPGQGLQFLFEYFSETQRNKGNFPGRFSGRQFSNSRSEMNVSTLELGDSALYLCASSLVRTGNHEQYFGPGTRLTVT.

This clonotype showed up just a few times. This chain joins TRBV7-2 and TRBJ2-1; 8 nucleotides line up with TRBD2. Germline lookup yields CDR1 SGHTA and CDR2 FQGNSA. With 0 bases clipped from V and 7 bases from J, the junction kept 14 bases outside the gene matches. The CDR3 runs to 18 residues. CDR3 region: CASSLAPTGSGRANEQFF. CDR3 bases: TGTGCCAGCAGCTTAGCCCCTACAGGAAGCGGGAGAGCTAATGAGCAGTTCTTC.